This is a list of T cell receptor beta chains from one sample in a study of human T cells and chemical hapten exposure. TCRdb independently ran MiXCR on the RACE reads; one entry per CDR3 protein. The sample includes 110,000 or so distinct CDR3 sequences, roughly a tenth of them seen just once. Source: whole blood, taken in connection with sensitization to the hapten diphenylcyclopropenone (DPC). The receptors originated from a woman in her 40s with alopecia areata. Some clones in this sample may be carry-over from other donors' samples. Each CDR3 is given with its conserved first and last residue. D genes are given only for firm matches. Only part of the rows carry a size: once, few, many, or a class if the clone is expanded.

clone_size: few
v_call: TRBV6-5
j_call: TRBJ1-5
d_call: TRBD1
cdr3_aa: CASSMTGVGNQPQHF
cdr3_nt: TGTGCCAGCAGTATGACAGGGGTGGGCAATCAGCCCCAGCATTTT

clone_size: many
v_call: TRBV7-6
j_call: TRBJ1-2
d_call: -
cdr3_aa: CASSLEGNGYTF
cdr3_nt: TGTGCCAGCAGCTTAGAGGGAAATGGCTACACCTTC

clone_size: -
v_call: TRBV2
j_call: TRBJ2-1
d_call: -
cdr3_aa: CASKGGGKNEQFF
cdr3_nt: TGTGCCAGCAAAGGGGGGGGAAAAAATGAGCAGTTCTTC

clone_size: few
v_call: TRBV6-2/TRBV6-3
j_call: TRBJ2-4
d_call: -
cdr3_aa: CASSYSRAGPRRINIQYF
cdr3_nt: TGTGCCAGCAGTTACTCGAGAGCCGGACCGCGACGAATAAACATTCAGTACTTC

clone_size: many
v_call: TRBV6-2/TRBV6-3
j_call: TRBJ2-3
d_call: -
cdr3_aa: CASRLLGRTQYF
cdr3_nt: TGTGCCAGCAGGCTCCTGGGACGCACGCAGTATTTT

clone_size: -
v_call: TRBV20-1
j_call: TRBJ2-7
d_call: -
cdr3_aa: CSARVEGRDEQYF
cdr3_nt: TGCAGTGCTAGAGTCGAAGGGCGTGACGAGCAGTACTTC

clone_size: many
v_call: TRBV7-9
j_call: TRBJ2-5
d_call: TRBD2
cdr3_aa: CASSSAPGGETQYF
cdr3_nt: TGTGCCAGCAGCTCCGCCCCGGGAGGGGAGACCCAGTACTTC

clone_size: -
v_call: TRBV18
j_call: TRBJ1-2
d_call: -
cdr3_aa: CASSPPGFYGYTF
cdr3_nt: TGTGCCAGCTCACCACCAGGGTTCTATGGCTACACCTTC

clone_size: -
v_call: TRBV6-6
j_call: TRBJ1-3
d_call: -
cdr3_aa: CATQRGNTIYF
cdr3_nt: TGTGCCACTCAAAGGGGCAACACCATATATTTT

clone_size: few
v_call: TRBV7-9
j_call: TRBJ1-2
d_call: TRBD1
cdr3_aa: CASSSTGRGYTF
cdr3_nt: TGTGCCAGCAGCTCGACAGGGAGAGGCTACACCTTC

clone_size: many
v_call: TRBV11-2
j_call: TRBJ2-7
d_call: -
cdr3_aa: CASSTTDRPYEQYF
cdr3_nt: TGTGCCAGCAGCACCACGGACAGACCCTACGAGCAGTACTTC

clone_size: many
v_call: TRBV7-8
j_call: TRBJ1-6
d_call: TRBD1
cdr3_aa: CASRPGQGLNSPLHF
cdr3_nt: TGTGCCAGCAGACCAGGACAGGGATTGAATTCACCCCTCCACTTT

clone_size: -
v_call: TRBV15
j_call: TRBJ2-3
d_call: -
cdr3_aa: CATSRDPSRSDTQYF
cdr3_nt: TGTGCCACCAGCAGAGATCCGTCCAGGTCAGATACGCAGTACTTT

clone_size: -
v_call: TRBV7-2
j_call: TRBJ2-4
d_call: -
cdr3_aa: CASSLVAGRDIQYF
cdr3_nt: TGTGCCAGCAGCTTAGTCGCCGGTAGGGACATTCAGTACTTC

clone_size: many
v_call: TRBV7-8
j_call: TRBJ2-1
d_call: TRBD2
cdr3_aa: CASSLSRLAGLRSYNEQFF
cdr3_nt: TGTGCCAGCAGCTTAAGCCGACTAGCGGGGTTACGCTCCTACAATGAGCAGTTCTTC

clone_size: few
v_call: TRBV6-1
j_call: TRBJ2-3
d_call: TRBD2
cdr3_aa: CASSGLAGGPDTQYF
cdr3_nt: TGTGCCAGCAGTGGCCTAGCGGGGGGGCCAGATACGCAGTATTTT

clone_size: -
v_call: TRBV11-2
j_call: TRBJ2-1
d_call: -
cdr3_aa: CASSLDRWESSYNEQFF
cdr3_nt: TGTGCCAGCAGCTTAGATAGGTGGGAGAGCTCCTACAATGAGCAGTTCTTC

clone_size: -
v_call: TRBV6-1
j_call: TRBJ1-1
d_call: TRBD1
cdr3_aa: CASSEQIADREDTEAFF
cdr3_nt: TGTGCCAGCAGTGAACAGATTGCCGACAGGGAGGACACTGAAGCTTTCTTT

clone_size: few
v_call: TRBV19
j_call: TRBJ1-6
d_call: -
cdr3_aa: CASSIRASSNSPLHF
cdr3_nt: TGTGCCAGTAGTATTCGGGCCTCTTCTAATTCACCCCTCCACTTT

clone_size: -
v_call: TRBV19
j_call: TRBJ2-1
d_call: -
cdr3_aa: CASSIVGTINEQFF
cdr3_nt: TGTGCCAGTAGTATAGTAGGGACAATAAATGAGCAGTTCTTC

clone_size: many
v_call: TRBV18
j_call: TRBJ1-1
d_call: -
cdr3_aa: CASSPSKDRLNTEAFF
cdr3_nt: TGTGCCAGCTCACCTTCGAAGGACCGATTGAACACTGAAGCTTTCTTT

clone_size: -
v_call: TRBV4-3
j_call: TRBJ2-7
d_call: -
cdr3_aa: CASSQDPETRQYF
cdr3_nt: TGCGCCAGCAGCCAAGATCCTGAGACGCGGCAGTACTTC

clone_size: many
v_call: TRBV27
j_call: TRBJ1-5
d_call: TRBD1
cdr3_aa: CASSSTGVSNQPQHF
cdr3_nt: TGTGCCAGCAGTTCGACAGGGGTTAGCAATCAGCCCCAGCATTTT

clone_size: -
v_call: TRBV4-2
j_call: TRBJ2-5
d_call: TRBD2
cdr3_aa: CASSQDQLAGGRETQYF
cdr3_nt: TGTGCCAGCAGCCAAGATCAACTAGCGGGGGGGCGAGAGACCCAGTACTTC

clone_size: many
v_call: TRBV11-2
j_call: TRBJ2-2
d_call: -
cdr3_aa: CASSLDEPNTGELFF
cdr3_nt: TGTGCCAGCAGCCTCGACGAGCCGAACACCGGGGAGCTGTTTTTT

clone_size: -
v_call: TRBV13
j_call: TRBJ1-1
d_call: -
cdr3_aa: CASSSTGNTEAFF
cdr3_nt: TGTGCCAGCAGCTCGACAGGGAACACTGAAGCTTTCTTT